Below, 13 T cell receptor beta chains from the same sample are listed, as sequenced in a study of T cells in Graves' hyperthyroidism and ophthalmopathy. RNA transcripts provided the source from which TCR beta CDR3 regions were amplified. First-round RT-PCR of the TCR CDR3 relied on the HTBI primer set. TCRdb reprocessed the multiplex PCR reads via MiXCR and lists one record per CDR3 protein. Here the sample spans about 340,000 distinct CDR3 sequences, 21% being singletons. The sequenced sample was blood. These receptors all stem from a woman in her forties or fifties with Graves' hyperthyroidism.

This rearrangement joins TRBV5-1 to TRBJ2-7, with D perhaps TRBD2 (7 bases). This CDR3 is built from 17 residues. Germline V gives CDR1 SGHRS, CDR2 YFSETQ. With 4 bases removed from V and 3 bases from J, the gap between germline ends came to 23 bases. The DNA of the CDR3 is TGCGCCAGCAGCACAGGAAGGGAGGGGGTGAGGGTCTACGAGCAGTACTTC. Protein product: CASSTGREGVRVYEQYF.

This clonotype was found many times. The J gene is TRBJ2-1, the V gene TRBV2; 12 nucleotides match TRBD2. This CDR3 is 18 amino acids long. Germline V lookup: CDR1 SNHLY, CDR2 FYNNEI. The V and J ends lost 6 bases and 8 bases, in that order; junction bases with no gene match: 17. CDR3 protein: CASRNPRHLAGGPYEQFF. The CDR3 DNA is TGTGCCAGCAGGAACCCTCGACATCTAGCGGGGGGGCCATATGAGCAGTTCTTC.

This clonotype was recorded at least ten times. This sequence joins TRBV27 and TRBJ1-2, with D perhaps TRBD1 (5 bases). V was pared by 3 bases and J by 8 bases, with 10 bases between. The CDR3 is made up of 12 amino acids. Germline CDR1 and CDR2: MNHEY and SMNVEV (reference sequence). The CDR3, as DNA: TGTGCCAGCAGTTTGGGGGGAGTCGGCTACACCTTC. This encodes CASSLGGVGYTF.

There are many counts of this clonotype. This chain connects TRBV30 to TRBJ1-3, with no clear D. From germline, CDR1 is GTSNPN and CDR2 SVGIG (reference sequence). Between the trimmed V and J ends, which lost 0 bases and 7 bases, there was a span of 7 bases. This CDR3 contains 12 residues. The CDR3 loop is CAWSVRRNTIYF. CDR3 coding DNA: TGTGCCTGGAGTGTACGCAGGAACACCATATATTTT.

The sample holds many counts of this clonotype. The gene calls are TRBV27 and TRBJ2-1, with 10 bases matching TRBD1. CDR3 length equals 16 residues. Germline V gene sequence: CDR1 MNHEY, CDR2 SMNVEV (reference sequence). The V segment lost 6 bases and the J segment 6 bases; nucleotides outside the gene matches: 11. CDR3 sequence reads: CASRLRGQGTPNEQFF. DNA of the CDR3: TGTGCCAGCAGATTAAGGGGACAGGGGACTCCCAATGAGCAGTTCTTC.

At least ten counts were recorded for this clonotype. The chain combines TRBV7-9 with TRBJ2-2, with TRBD2 identical over 14 bases. This CDR3 is 17 amino acids long. The junction had 6 bases not matched to a gene; V was cut back by 7 bases and J by 2 bases. The V gene's germline CDR1 is SEHNR and CDR2 FQNEAQ (reference sequence). The CDR3 sequence is CASTPTSGGANTGELFF. The CDR3 coding sequence is TGTGCCAGCACCCCGACTAGCGGGGGGGCCAACACCGGGGAGCTGTTTTTT.

Ten or more counts support this clonotype. V is TRBV18 and J is TRBJ2-7; possibly TRBD1 for D (5 bases). CDR1 KGHSH and CDR2 LQKENI come from the germline V gene. Between the trimmed V and J ends, which lost 0 bases and 4 bases, there was a span of 7 bases. The CDR3 is 13 amino acids. CDR3 in amino acids: CASSPPQGYEQYF. The CDR3 DNA is TGTGCCAGCTCACCACCGCAGGGTTACGAGCAGTACTTC.

This clonotype was counted ten times or more. This chain links TRBV13 with TRBJ2-1; a weak D match, TRBD1 (6 bases). V was clipped by 7 bases and J by 4 bases, with 8 bases between them. CDR3 length: 12 amino acids. The germline CDR1 and CDR2 sequences are PRHDT and FYEKMQ (reference sequence). The CDR3 coding sequence is TGTGCCAGCACTGACAGGTACAATGAGCAGTTCTTC. It translates to CASTDRYNEQFF.

This clonotype was seen at least ten times. V is TRBV6-1 and J is TRBJ1-1, with D uncertain. The CDR3 spans 12 residues. Germline CDR1 is MNHNS and CDR2 is SASEGT. The germline V and J ends were trimmed by 8 bases and 4 bases, with 11 bases remaining between them. The CDR3 nucleotides read TGTGCCAGCGCGAGGACTAGCACTGAAGCTTTCTTT. It translates to CASARTSTEAFF.

The genes are TRBV7-6 and TRBJ2-2, with a possible D match to TRBD2 (6 bases). The germline CDR1 and CDR2 sequences are SGHVS and FNYEAQ. The V and J ends lost 1 base and 6 bases respectively, with 12 bases between them. The CDR3 runs 15 residues. The CDR3 DNA reads TGTGCCAGCAGCTTAGATTACGGGAGAGCCGGGGAGCTGTTTTTT. Amino acid sequence: CASSLDYGRAGELFF.

This clonotype showed up many times. V is TRBV7-6 and J is TRBJ1-4, with D unclear. Germline CDR1 SGHVS, CDR2 FNYEAQ. Trimming removed 2 bases from V and 8 bases from J, with 6 bases in between. There are 12 residues in the CDR3. The CDR3 DNA is TGTGCCAGCAGCTTATGGAGAGAAAAACTGTTTTTT. This sequence encodes CASSLWREKLFF.

Note on this clonotype: This clone may be a read error of a much larger clone one base away. The genes are TRBV30 and TRBJ2-2; D is unclear. The CDR3 is 11 residues long. Germline values: CDR1 GTSNPN, CDR2 SVGIG (reference sequence). Trimming shortened V by 0 bases and J by 7 bases, and 3 bases separated the two germline ends. Here the CDR3 DNA reads TGTGCCTGGAGTGTAGTCGGGGAGCTGTTTTTT. Residues: CAWSVVGELFF.

This clonotype was seen ten or more times. The chain recombines TRBV30 with TRBJ2-6; D is tentatively TRBD1 or TRBD2 (5 bases each). The germline V gene encodes CDR1 GTSNPN and CDR2 SVGIG (reference sequence). Trimming cost V 2 bases and J 0 bases, with 14 bases left between them. This CDR3 spans 17 amino acids. The chain's CDR3 is CAWSPPGRSSGANVLTF. In DNA, the CDR3 is TGTGCCTGGAGTCCCCCGGGACGTTCCTCTGGGGCCAACGTCCTGACTTTC.